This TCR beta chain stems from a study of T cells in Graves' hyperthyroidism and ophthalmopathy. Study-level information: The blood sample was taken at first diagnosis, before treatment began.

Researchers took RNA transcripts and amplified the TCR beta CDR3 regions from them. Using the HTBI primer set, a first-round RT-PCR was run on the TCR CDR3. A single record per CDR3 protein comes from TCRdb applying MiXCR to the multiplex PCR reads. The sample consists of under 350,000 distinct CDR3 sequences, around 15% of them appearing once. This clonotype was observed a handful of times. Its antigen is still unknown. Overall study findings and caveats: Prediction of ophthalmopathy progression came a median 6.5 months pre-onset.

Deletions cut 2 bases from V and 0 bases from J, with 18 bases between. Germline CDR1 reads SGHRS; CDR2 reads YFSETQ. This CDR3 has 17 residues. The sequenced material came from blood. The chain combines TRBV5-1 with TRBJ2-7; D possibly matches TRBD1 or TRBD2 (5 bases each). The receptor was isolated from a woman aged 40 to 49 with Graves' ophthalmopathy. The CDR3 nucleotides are TGCGCCAGCAGCTTTTTGGGACGGTCGACGAGCTCCTACGAGCAGTACTTC. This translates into CASSFLGRSTSSYEQYF. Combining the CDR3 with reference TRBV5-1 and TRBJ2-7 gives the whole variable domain KAGVTQTPRYLIKTRGQQVTLSCSPISGHRSVSWYQQTPGQGLQFLFEYFSETQRNKGNFPGRFSGRQFSNSRSEMNVSTLELGDSALYLCASSFLGRSTSSYEQYFGPGTRLTVT.